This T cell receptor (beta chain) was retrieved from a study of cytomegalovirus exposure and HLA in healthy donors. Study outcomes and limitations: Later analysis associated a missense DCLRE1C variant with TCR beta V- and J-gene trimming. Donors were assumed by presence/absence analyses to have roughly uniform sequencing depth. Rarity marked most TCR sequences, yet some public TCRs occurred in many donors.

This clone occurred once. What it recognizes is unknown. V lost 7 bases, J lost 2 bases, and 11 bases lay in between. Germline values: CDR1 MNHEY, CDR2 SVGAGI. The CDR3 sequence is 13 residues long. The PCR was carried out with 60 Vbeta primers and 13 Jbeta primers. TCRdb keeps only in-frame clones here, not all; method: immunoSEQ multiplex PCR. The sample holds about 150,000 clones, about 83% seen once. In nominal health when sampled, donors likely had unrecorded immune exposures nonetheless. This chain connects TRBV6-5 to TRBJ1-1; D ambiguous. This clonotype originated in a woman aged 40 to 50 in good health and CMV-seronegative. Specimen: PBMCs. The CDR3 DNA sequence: TGTGCCAGCAACAGACAAGCAAACACTGAAGCTTTCTTT. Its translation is CASNRQANTEAFF.